This T cell receptor beta chain was captured by sequencing in a study of T cells expressing NK-cell markers. This CDR3 is 18 amino acids long. TCRdb re-analyzed the 5' RACE reads; it lists each CDR3 protein once, without DNA. There are about 550,000 distinct CDR3 sequences in the sample, with approximately 3.6% held by the top ten. The TCR comes from a man aged 18 to 30 in good health. Sequencing input: blood T cells: a sorted CD56 or NKG2C T cell subset, CD4+ or CD8+ T cells, or bulk PBMC T cells (not recorded which). This sequence joins TRBV12-3 or TRBV12-4 and TRBJ2-6; the D call of TRBD1 rests on TCRdb alone, since no DNA is present to check it. CDR3 in amino acids: CASSLDRVQFSGANVLTF.